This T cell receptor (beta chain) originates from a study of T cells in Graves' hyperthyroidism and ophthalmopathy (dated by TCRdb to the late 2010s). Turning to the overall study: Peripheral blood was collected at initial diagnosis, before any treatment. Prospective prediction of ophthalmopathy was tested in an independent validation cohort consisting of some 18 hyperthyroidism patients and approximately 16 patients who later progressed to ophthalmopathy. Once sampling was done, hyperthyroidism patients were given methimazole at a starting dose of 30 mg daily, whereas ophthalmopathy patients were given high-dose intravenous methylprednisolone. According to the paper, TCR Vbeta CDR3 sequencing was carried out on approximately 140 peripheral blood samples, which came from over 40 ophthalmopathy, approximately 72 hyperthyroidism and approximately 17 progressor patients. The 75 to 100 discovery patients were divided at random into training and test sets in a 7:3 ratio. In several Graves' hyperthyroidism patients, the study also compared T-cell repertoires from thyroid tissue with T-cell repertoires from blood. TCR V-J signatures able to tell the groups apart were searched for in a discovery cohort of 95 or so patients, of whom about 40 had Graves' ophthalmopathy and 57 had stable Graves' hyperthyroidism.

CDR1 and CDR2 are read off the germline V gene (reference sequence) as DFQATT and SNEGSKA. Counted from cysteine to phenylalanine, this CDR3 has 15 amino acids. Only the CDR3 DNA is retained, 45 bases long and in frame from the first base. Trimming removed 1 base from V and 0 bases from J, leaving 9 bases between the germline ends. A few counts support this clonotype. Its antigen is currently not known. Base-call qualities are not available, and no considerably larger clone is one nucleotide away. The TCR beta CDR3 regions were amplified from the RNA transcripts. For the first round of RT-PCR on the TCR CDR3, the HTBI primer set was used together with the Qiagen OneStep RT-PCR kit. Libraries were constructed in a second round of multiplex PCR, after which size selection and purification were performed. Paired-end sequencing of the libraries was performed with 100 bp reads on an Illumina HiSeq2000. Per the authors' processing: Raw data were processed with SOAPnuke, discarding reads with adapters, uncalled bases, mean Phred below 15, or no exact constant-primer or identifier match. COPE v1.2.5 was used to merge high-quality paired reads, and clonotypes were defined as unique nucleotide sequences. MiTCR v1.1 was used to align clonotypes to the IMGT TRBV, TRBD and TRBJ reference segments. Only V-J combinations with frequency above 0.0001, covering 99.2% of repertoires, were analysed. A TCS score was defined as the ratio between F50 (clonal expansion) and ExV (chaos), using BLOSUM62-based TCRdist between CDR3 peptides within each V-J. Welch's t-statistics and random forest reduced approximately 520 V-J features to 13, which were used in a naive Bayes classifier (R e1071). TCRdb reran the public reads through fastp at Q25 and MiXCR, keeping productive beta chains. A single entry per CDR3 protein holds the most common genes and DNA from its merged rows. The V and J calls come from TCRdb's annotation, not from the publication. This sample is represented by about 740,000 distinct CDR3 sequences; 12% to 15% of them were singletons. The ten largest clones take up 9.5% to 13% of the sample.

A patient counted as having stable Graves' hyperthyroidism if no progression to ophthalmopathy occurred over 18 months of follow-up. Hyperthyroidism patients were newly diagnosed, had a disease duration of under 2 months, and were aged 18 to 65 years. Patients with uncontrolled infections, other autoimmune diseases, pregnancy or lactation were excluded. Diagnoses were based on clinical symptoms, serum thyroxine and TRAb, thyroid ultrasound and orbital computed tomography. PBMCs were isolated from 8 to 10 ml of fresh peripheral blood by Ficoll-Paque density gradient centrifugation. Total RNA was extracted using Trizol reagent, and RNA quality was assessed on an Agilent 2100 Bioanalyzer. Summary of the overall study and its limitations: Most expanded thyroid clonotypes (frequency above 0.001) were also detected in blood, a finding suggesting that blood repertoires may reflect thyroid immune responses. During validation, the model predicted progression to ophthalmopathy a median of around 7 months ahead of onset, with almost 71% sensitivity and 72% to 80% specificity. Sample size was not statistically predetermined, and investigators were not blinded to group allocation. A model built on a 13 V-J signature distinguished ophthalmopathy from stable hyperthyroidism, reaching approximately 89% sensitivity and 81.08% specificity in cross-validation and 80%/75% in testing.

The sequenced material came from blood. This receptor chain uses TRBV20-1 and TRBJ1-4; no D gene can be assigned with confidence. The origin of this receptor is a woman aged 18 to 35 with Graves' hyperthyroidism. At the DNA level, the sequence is TGCAGTGCTAGAGGCTGGACGGCAACTAATGAAAAACTGTTTTTT. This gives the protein CSARGWTATNEKLFF.